Below are 25 T cell receptor beta chains sequenced from a single sample in a study of T cells in Graves' hyperthyroidism and ophthalmopathy. It was RNA transcripts that yielded the amplified TCR beta CDR3 regions. HTBI primers drove first-round RT-PCR of the TCR CDR3. TCRdb reanalysed the multiplex PCR reads using MiXCR and keeps one entry per CDR3 protein. The data contain under 550,000 distinct CDR3 sequences, about 13% of them singletons. Sequencing was done on a sample of blood. The receptors were sampled from a woman aged 18-29 years with Graves' hyperthyroidism.

The chain couples TRBV6-2 or TRBV6-3 to TRBJ2-3, with 10 bases aligning to TRBD2. Trimming at V came to 7 bases and at J to 3 bases, leaving 4 bases not matched to a gene. This CDR3 is built from 14 residues. Germline V gives CDR1 MNHEY, CDR2 SVGEGT. The CDR3 nucleotides are TGTGCCAGCATTGGGACTAGCGCAACAGATACGCAGTATTTT. The encoded protein is CASIGTSATDTQYF.

Ten or more counts support this clonotype. The CDR3 loop reads CASSTRQGARSYEQYF. CDR3 DNA: TGTGCCAGCAGCACCCGACAGGGTGCGCGTTCCTACGAGCAGTACTTC. This chain links TRBV13 with TRBJ2-7; 7 bases agree with TRBD1. V was clipped by 5 bases and J by 1 base; unmatched bases: 11. Germline V CDR1 and CDR2: PRHDT, FYEKMQ (reference sequence). The CDR3 totals 16 residues.

The V call is TRBV29-1, the J call TRBJ2-3, with 14 bases identical to TRBD2. The V gene end was trimmed by 7 bases and the J gene end by 0 bases; junction bases not matched to a gene: 3. This CDR3 contains 15 residues. Per germline, CDR1 SQVTM and CDR2 ANQGSEA. In nucleotides, the CDR3 is TGCAGCGGGGGGACTAGCGGGAGTAGCACAGATACGCAGTATTTT. Amino acid sequence: CSGGTSGSSTDTQYF.

This clonotype was observed a few times. This could be a read error, since a much larger clone is one nucleotide away. No conserved phenylalanine or tryptophan ends this CDR3, so it is likely a read error. The chain employs TRBV6-2 or TRBV6-3 and TRBJ1-2; 7 bases map to TRBD1. The CDR3 length is 12 residues. The V gene end was trimmed by 5 bases and the J gene end by 6 bases; junction bases not matched to a gene: 3. Germline V CDR1 and CDR2: MNHEY, SVGEGT. This CDR3 reads CASSDRDHGYTV. The CDR3 coding sequence is TGTGCCAGCAGTGACAGGGATCATGGCTACACCGTC.

There are a few counts of this clonotype. V is TRBV5-1 and J is TRBJ2-6; weak D call: TRBD1 (5 bases). There are 17 residues in the CDR3. V was shortened by 4 bases and J by 0 bases, with 14 bases between the two germline ends. From germline, CDR1 is SGHRS and CDR2 YFSETQ. CDR3 nucleotide sequence: TGCGCCAGCAGCCCCAATACAGGAAGCTCTGGGGCCAACGTCCTGACTTTC. Protein sequence: CASSPNTGSSGANVLTF.

The chain carries TRBV11-2 and TRBJ1-3; D ambiguous. Trimming left V 1 base short and J 0 bases short, with 10 bases between. Germline values: CDR1 SGHAT, CDR2 FQNNGV. This CDR3 comprises 16 residues. The CDR3 DNA is TGTGCCAGCAGCTTAGTGCGGGGAATCTCTGGAAACACCATATATTTT. It yields the protein CASSLVRGISGNTIYF.

The chain employs TRBV25-1 and TRBJ2-1; TRBD2 aligns across 10 bases. The CDR3 runs to 16 residues. Germline loops: CDR1 MGHDK, CDR2 SYGVNS. V lost 1 base to trimming and J lost 0 bases; unmatched junction nucleotides: 0. Written as DNA, the CDR3 is TGTGCCAGCAGTGAATGGACTAGCGGCTCCTACAATGAGCAGTTCTTC. It yields the protein CASSEWTSGSYNEQFF.

This clonotype was counted at least ten times. The rearrangement joins TRBV6-1 to TRBJ2-4; no clear D. CDR1 MNHNS and CDR2 SASEGT come from the germline V gene. V dropped 3 bases and J dropped 1 base, with 13 bases sitting between them. The CDR3 contains 16 residues. The CDR3 nucleotides read TGTGCCAGCAGTGAGAGTGTTCCTAAGGCCAAAAACATTCAGTACTTC. It encodes CASSESVPKAKNIQYF.

This clonotype appeared many times. The CDR3 DNA sequence: TGTGCCAGCAGCTTGGGACAGGGCACGACCAGAAACACCGGGGAGCTGTTTTTT. Translation: CASSLGQGTTRNTGELFF. The chain uses TRBV5-5 and TRBJ2-2; TRBD1 aligns across 7 bases. V trimming: 0 bases; J trimming: 2 bases; junction bases outside the gene matches: 10. This CDR3 has 18 amino acids. CDR1 is SGHKS, CDR2 YYEKEE, per germline (reference sequence).

This rearrangement joins TRBV14 to TRBJ2-7, with D unresolved. In germline, CDR1 is SGHDN, CDR2 FVKESK. CDR3 size: 12 residues. V lost 2 bases to trimming and J lost 3 bases, with 5 bases between them. The CDR3 spells CASSQLIYEQYF. CDR3 in DNA: TGTGCCAGCAGCCAATTAATCTACGAGCAGTACTTC.

The J gene is TRBJ1-4, the V gene TRBV15; no clear D. V was trimmed by 5 bases and J by 0 bases, leaving 10 bases between them. The CDR3 length is 15 residues. CDR1 is LNHNV, CDR2 YYDKDF, per germline (reference sequence). The CDR3 here is CATSADRATNEKLFF. CDR3 nucleotide sequence: TGTGCCACCAGCGCGGACCGGGCAACTAATGAAAAACTGTTTTTT.

This clonotype has only a few counts. This chain joins TRBV5-1 and TRBJ2-5; TRBD1 aligns across 8 bases. The ends lost 4 bases at V and 5 bases at J; junction bases unmatched: 4. The CDR3 has 13 amino acids. CDR1 and CDR2 from the germline V gene are SGHRS and YFSETQ. The CDR3 loop is CASSRDRPETQYF. The DNA of the CDR3 is TGCGCCAGCAGCCGGGACAGGCCGGAGACCCAGTACTTC.

This clonotype has ten or more counts. The V gene is TRBV5-1, the J gene TRBJ2-1, with 8 bases aligning to TRBD2. After removal of 0 bases from V and 0 bases from J, the junction contained 8 bases not matched to a gene. The CDR3 runs to 18 residues. The germline V gene has CDR1 SGHRS and CDR2 YFSETQ. The CDR3 sequence: CASSLVISGISSYNEQFF. The CDR3 DNA sequence: TGCGCCAGCAGCTTGGTTATTAGCGGGATTAGCTCCTACAATGAGCAGTTCTTC. The full variable domain, completed using reference TRBV5-1 and TRBJ2-1, is KAGVTQTPRYLIKTRGQQVTLSCSPISGHRSVSWYQQTPGQGLQFLFEYFSETQRNKGNFPGRFSGRQFSNSRSEMNVSTLELGDSALYLCASSLVISGISSYNEQFFGPGTRLTVL.

This clonotype was counted ten times or more. V and J are TRBV3-1 and TRBJ2-1, with TRBD1 identical over 7 bases. Germline V gene sequence: CDR1 LGHDT, CDR2 YNNKEL (reference sequence). The V and J ends lost 3 bases and 6 bases, in that order; junction bases with no gene match: 5. The CDR3 covers 14 residues. CDR3: CASSHRQGINEQFF. In nucleotides, the CDR3 is TGTGCCAGCAGCCATCGACAGGGAATCAATGAGCAGTTCTTC.

The chain has TRBV5-8 and TRBJ1-2; D perhaps matches TRBD1 (5 bases). The CDR3 loop spans 12 amino acids. Trimming pared 4 bases from V and 6 bases from J, leaving 10 bases between. From germline, CDR1 is SGHTS and CDR2 YDEGEE. The CDR3 region is CASSMGRNGYTF. The CDR3, as DNA: TGTGCCAGCAGCATGGGACGAAATGGCTACACCTTC.

This clonotype was counted many times. This rearrangement joins TRBV4-1 to TRBJ2-7; TRBD2 matches at 7 bases. With V trimmed by 0 bases and J by 6 bases, 8 bases remained unmatched. This CDR3 comprises 15 residues. The germline CDR1 and CDR2 sequences are MGHRA and YSYEKL. The CDR3 coding sequence is TGCGCCAGCAGCCAAGATCCCCTGGGAGGGGTCGAGCAGTACTTC. Protein: CASSQDPLGGVEQYF.

This clonotype appeared many times. This rearrangement joins TRBV7-8 to TRBJ2-7; D perhaps matches TRBD1 (8 bases). CDR1 SGHVS and CDR2 FQNEAQ come from the germline V gene. The CDR3 contains 18 residues. V was clipped by 5 bases and J by 6 bases, with 29 bases between them. The CDR3, as DNA: TGTGCCAGCAGCCTGATGACAGGGGCGGCACCCGGGGGGCGCGAGCAGTACTTC. The encoded protein is CASSLMTGAAPGGREQYF.

This clonotype was seen at least ten times. The V gene is TRBV11-2, the J gene TRBJ2-2; tentative D call: TRBD1 (6 bases). The V end lost 6 bases, the J end lost 1 base, and 18 bases lay between the germline ends. The CDR3 totals 17 residues. Germline V gives CDR1 SGHAT, CDR2 FQNNGV. CDR3 sequence: CASSLLWGPMNTGELFF. In DNA form, the CDR3 reads TGTGCCAGCAGTCTGCTGTGGGGGCCTATGAACACCGGGGAGCTGTTTTTT.

The table lists this clonotype with a few counts. A much larger clone is a single base away; this may be a read error. The chain carries TRBV28 and TRBJ2-7, with 8 bases that match TRBD1. V lost 5 bases and J lost 3; bases outside the gene matches: 12. The CDR3 is 16 amino acids. CDR1 is MDHEN and CDR2 is SYDVKM in the germline V gene. CDR3 DNA sequence: TGTGCCAGCAGTCTTCCGGTTGGGACAGGCTACTACGAGCAGTACTTC. It is translated as CASSLPVGTGYYEQYF.

Note on this clonotype: This sequence may be a read error, since a much larger clone differs from it by one base. This chain links TRBV6-1 with TRBJ2-7; TRBD2 aligns across 10 bases. The CDR3 totals 13 residues. CDR1 is MNHNS and CDR2 is SASEGT in the germline V gene. The DNA for the CDR3 is TGTGCCGGCAGTGAAACTAGCGGGACCGAGCAGTACTTC. It codes for CAGSETSGTEQYF.

This clonotype was detected only a few times. The chain couples TRBV3-1 to TRBJ1-3; possible D gene TRBD1, 5 bases. The CDR3 is 14 residues long. The ends were cut back, 1 base at V and 1 base at J, with 5 bases in the middle. In germline, CDR1 is LGHDT, CDR2 YNNKEL (reference sequence). CDR3 region: CASSQGGSGNTIYF. CDR3 nucleotide sequence: TGTGCCAGCAGCCAAGGGGGGTCTGGAAACACCATATATTTT. The entire variable domain, with the rest obtained from reference TRBV3-1 and TRBJ1-3, is as follows: DTAVSQTPKYLVTQMGNDKSIKCEQNLGHDTMYWYKQDSKKFLKIMFSYNNKELIINETVPNRFSPKSPDKAHLNLHINSLELGDSAVYFCASSQGGSGNTIYFGEGSWLTVV.

This clonotype has just one count. The chain carries TRBV6-2 or TRBV6-3 and TRBJ2-1; perhaps D is TRBD1 or TRBD2 (5 bases each). The V end was cut by 3 bases, the J end by 6 bases, with 12 bases between. The CDR3 totals 14 residues. CDR1 MNHEY and CDR2 SVGEGT come from the germline V gene. CDR3 in DNA: TGTGCCAGCAGTTATTCGTCTGGGGGCAATGAGCAGTTCTTC. Translation: CASSYSSGGNEQFF.

In this sample, this clonotype turned up many times. The V call is TRBV11-2, the J call TRBJ1-4; D call uncertain. There are 14 residues in the CDR3. V dropped 3 bases and J dropped 7 bases, with 12 bases sitting between them. Germline lookup yields CDR1 SGHAT and CDR2 FQNNGV. The CDR3 sequence: CASSLGYDTEKLFF. The DNA for the CDR3 is TGTGCCAGCAGCTTGGGTTACGACACTGAAAAACTGTTTTTT.

This clonotype occurred many times. This sequence joins TRBV5-1 and TRBJ2-7, with 8 bases fitting TRBD1. The CDR3 covers 15 residues. The ends lost 4 bases at V and 0 bases at J; junction bases unmatched: 6. The germline CDR1 and CDR2 sequences are SGHRS and YFSETQ. CDR3 nucleotides: TGCGCCAGCAGCCAGACAGGGGCCAGCTCCTACGAGCAGTACTTC. Its translation is CASSQTGASSYEQYF.

This clonotype was detected many times. The chain links TRBV7-9 to TRBJ1-1, with TRBD1 as a possible D gene (5 bases). Trimming removed 1 base from V and 4 bases from J, with 13 bases in between. Germline V gives CDR1 SEHNR, CDR2 FQNEAQ (reference sequence). The CDR3 has 15 residues. The CDR3 bases are TGTGCCAGCAGCTTAGTGGGGCAGGGTGTCACTGAAGCTTTCTTT. This codes for CASSLVGQGVTEAFF. The variable domain in full, with the rest retrieved from reference TRBV7-9 and TRBJ1-1, is DTGVSQNPRHKITKRGQNVTFRCDPISEHNRLYWYRQTLGQGPEFLTYFQNEAQLEKSRLLSDRFSAERPKGSFSTLEIQRTEQGDSAMYLCASSLVGQGVTEAFFGQGTRLTVV.